These 8 T cell receptor beta chains share one sample of origin, sequenced in a study of shared clonotypes between healthy human individuals. Terminally differentiated effector memory CD45RA+ cells were excluded from the naive CD8 cells, which were CD45RO-negative and positively selected for CCR7. Profiling relied on immunoSEQ multiplex PCR, and the TCRdb table lists in-frame clones only, not all of them. Of about 580,000 clones listed, roughly 98% are singletons. Material for sequencing was naive CD8+ T cells sorted from blood. Every receptor here comes from a man aged 30-40 years in good health.

The V gene is TRBV27, the J gene TRBJ2-7; either TRBD1 or TRBD2 may fit D (5 bases each). Per germline, CDR1 MNHEY and CDR2 SMNVEV (reference sequence). The germline V and J ends were trimmed by 5 bases and 7 bases, with 9 bases remaining between them. This CDR3 is built from 11 residues. CDR3 nucleotide sequence: TGTGCCAGCAGTAAGGGACCGGAGCAGTACTTC. Protein sequence: CASSKGPEQYF.

The V and J genes are TRBV7-9 and TRBJ1-1; 7 nucleotides match TRBD1. The germline gives CDR1 SEHNR, CDR2 FQNEAQ (reference sequence). The CDR3 extends over 14 amino acids. V lost 4 bases, J lost 1 base, and 3 bases stayed unmatched. The CDR3 DNA reads TGTGCCAGCAGCTCCAGGGGGGAGAACACTGAAGCTTTCTTT. The encoded protein is CASSSRGENTEAFF.

The chain combines TRBV5-6 with TRBJ1-2; D is uncertain. V was clipped by 4 bases and J by 2 bases, with 9 bases between them. This CDR3 is built from 13 residues. Germline lookup yields CDR1 SGHDT and CDR2 YYEEEE. The CDR3 coding sequence is TGTGCCAGCAGCCCTGGAGGGAACTATGGCTACACCTTC. Residues: CASSPGGNYGYTF.

The rearrangement uses TRBV9 and TRBJ2-1, with 14 bases lining up with TRBD2. Unmatched junction bases numbered 6, after V lost 3 bases and J lost 10 bases. The CDR3 is 15 residues long. From germline, CDR1 is SGDLS and CDR2 YYNGEE. The CDR3 DNA sequence: TGTGCCAGCAGCGCCGGGACTAGCGGGGGCTGGGAGCAGTTCTTC. Its translation: CASSAGTSGGWEQFF.

V is TRBV4-1 and J is TRBJ2-7; tentatively, D is TRBD2 (6 bases). CDR3 size: 17 residues. V dropped 1 base and J dropped 2 bases, with 18 bases sitting between them. Germline V gene data show CDR1 as MGHRA and CDR2 as YSYEKL. CDR3 amino acids: CASSQGIIESGPYEQYF. The CDR3 region has the DNA TGCGCCAGCAGCCAAGGAATTATCGAAAGCGGGCCCTACGAGCAGTACTTC.

This sequence joins TRBV7-8 and TRBJ2-7; D may match TRBD1 or TRBD2 (5 bases each). Germline loops: CDR1 SGHVS, CDR2 FQNEAQ. The ends were cut back, 3 bases at V and 2 bases at J, with 11 bases in the middle. The CDR3 consists of 14 residues. The CDR3 sequence: CASSFQGAAYEQYF. In DNA, the CDR3 is TGTGCCAGCAGCTTCCAGGGAGCGGCCTACGAGCAGTACTTC.

This chain uses TRBV27 with TRBJ2-1, with TRBD2 matching 7 bases. Unmatched junction bases numbered 3, after V lost 3 bases and J lost 7 bases. From germline, CDR1 is MNHEY and CDR2 SMNVEV (reference sequence). CDR3 length: 13 amino acids. DNA of the CDR3: TGTGCCAGCAGTTTGTGGGAGGGGAATGAGCAGTTCTTC. Residues: CASSLWEGNEQFF.

A note on this clone: This sample also contains other DNA sequences that code for the same CDR3. The V gene is TRBV5-4, the J gene TRBJ2-7, with TRBD1 matching 9 bases. The CDR3 consists of 14 residues. Germline V gene data show CDR1 as SGHNT and CDR2 as YYREEE (reference sequence). V lost 4 bases and J lost 6; bases outside the gene matches: 8. This chain's CDR3 is CASSPGTGTGEQYF. CDR3 DNA: TGTGCCAGCAGCCCCGGGACAGGGACCGGCGAGCAGTACTTC.